The present T cell receptor (beta chain) was sequenced within a study of T cell responses to AZD1222 COVID-19 vaccine. Sequencing was performed with immunoSEQ multiplex PCR; in TCRdb, only in-frame clones are kept and a portion is missing. The sample has 65,000 to 90,000 clones, approximately 87% seen once. The CDR3 has 15 amino acids. The V segment lost 5 bases and the J segment 6 bases; nucleotides outside the gene matches: 5. The germline gives CDR1 SGHVS, CDR2 FNYEAQ. The source was peripheral blood, collected on day 0 of AZD1222 vaccination. The chain carries TRBV7-6 and TRBJ1-5; 12 nucleotides align to TRBD1. The source is an adult in good health. CDR3 protein: CASSAGTGGGQPQHF. The CDR3 DNA reads as TGTGCCAGCAGCGCCGGGACAGGGGGCGGTCAGCCCCAGCATTTT.